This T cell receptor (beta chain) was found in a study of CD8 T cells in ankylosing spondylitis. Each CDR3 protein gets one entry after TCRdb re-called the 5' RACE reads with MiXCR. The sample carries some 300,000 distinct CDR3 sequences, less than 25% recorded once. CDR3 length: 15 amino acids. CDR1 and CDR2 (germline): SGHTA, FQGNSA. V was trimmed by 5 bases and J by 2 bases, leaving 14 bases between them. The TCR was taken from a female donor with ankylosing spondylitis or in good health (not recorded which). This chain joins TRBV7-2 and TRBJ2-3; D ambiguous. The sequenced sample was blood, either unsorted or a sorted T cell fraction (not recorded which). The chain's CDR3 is CASSATLQYTDTQYF. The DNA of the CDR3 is TGTGCCAGCAGCGCGACCCTACAGTACACAGATACGCAGTATTTT.